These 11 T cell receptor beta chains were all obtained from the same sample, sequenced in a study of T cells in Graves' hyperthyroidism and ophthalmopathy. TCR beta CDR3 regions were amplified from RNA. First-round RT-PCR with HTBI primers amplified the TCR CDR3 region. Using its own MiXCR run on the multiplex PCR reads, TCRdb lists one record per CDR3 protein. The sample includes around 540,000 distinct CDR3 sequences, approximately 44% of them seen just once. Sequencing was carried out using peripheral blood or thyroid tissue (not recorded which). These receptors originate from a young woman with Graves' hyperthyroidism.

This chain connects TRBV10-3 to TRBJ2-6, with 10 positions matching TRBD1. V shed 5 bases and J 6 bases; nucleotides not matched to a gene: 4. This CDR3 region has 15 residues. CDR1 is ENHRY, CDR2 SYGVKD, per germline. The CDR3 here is CAISLDRGEANVLTF. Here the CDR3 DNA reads TGTGCCATCAGTCTGGACAGGGGGGAGGCCAACGTCCTGACTTTC.

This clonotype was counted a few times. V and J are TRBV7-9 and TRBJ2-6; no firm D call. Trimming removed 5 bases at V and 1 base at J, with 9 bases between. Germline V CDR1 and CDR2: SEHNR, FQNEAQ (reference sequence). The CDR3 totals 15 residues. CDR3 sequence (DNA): TGTGCCAGCAGCCCCTCGGCATCTGGGGCCAACGTCCTGACTTTC. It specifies CASSPSASGANVLTF.

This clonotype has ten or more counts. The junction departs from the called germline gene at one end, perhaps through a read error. The CDR3 DNA reads as TGTGCTAGCAGCCTCCACCGGGACAGCCAAGAGACCCAGTACTTC. Its translation: CASSLHRDSQETQYF. This chain connects TRBV7-7 to TRBJ2-5, with 7 bases lining up with TRBD1. Per the germline V gene, CDR1 is SSHAT and CDR2 is FNYEAQ (reference sequence). This CDR3 has 15 residues.

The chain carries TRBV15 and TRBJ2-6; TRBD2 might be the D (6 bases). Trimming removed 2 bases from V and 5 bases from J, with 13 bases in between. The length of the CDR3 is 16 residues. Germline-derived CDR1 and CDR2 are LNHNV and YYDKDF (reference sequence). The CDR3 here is CATSRPRGLRANVLTF. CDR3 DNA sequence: TGTGCCACCAGCAGACCTCGGGGGTTGCGGGCCAACGTCCTGACTTTC.

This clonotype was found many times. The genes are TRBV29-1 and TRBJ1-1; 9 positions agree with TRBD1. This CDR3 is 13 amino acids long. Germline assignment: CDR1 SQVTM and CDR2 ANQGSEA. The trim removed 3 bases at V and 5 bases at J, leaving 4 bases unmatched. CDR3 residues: CSVDGTGRTEAFF. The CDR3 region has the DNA TGCAGCGTTGATGGGACAGGGCGGACTGAAGCTTTCTTT.

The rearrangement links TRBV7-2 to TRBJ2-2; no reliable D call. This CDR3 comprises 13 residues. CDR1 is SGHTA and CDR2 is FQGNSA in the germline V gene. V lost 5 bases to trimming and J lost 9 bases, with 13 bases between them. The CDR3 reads CASSRLGSRELFF. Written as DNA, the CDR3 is TGTGCCAGCAGCCGGCTCGGTTCCAGGGAGCTGTTTTTT.

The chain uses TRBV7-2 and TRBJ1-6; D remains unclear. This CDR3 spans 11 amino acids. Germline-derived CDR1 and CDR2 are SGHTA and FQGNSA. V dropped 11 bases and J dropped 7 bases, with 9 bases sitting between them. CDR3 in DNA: TGTGCCTGGAGATTCAATTCACCCCTCCACTTT. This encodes CAWRFNSPLHF.

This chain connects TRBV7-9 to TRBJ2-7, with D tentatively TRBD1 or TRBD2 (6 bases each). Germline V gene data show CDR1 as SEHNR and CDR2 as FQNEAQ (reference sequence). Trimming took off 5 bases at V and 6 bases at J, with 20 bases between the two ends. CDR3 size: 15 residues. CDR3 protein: CASSTEGYGGLEQYF. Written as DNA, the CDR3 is TGTGCCAGCAGCACCGAGGGTTATGGGGGGCTCGAGCAGTACTTC.

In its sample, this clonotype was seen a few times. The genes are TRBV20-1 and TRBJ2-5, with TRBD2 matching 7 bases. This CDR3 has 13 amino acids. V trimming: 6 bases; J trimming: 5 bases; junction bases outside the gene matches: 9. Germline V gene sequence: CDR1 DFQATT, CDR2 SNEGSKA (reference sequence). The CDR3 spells CSAPGEGWETQYF. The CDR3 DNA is TGCAGTGCCCCGGGGGAGGGATGGGAGACCCAGTACTTC.

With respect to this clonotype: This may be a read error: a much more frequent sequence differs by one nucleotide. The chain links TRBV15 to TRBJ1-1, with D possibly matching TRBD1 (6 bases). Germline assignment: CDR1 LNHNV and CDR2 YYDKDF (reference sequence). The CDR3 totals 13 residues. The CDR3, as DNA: TGTGCCACCGGCAGAGATCTAGGGGGGGGAGCTTTCTTT. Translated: CATGRDLGGGAFF.

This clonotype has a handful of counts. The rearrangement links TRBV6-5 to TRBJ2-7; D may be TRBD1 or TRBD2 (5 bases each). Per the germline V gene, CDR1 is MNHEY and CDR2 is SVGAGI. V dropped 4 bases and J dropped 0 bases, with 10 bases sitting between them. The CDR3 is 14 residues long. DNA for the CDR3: TGTGCCAGCAGTTTCGGGACGGTCTCCTACGAGCAGTACTTC. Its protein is CASSFGTVSYEQYF.